The present T cell receptor beta chain was sequenced within a study of early T cells in non-severe SARS-CoV-2 infection. Overall study context: Unsorted whole-blood RNA was sequenced in bulk, leaving chains unpaired.

Study-level points and caveats: Matching against VDJdb likely underestimated virus-specific expansions, favoring anti-spike CD8.

In the library, individual cDNA molecules carried attached unique molecular identifiers. TCRdb passed the 5' RACE reads through MiXCR, listing each CDR3 protein once. This table holds around 44,000 distinct CDR3 sequences, 7.7% found once. In this sample, this clonotype turned up a few times. Its antigen is unknown. This CDR3 comprises 17 residues. V dropped 0 bases and J dropped 1; count of bases not matched to a gene: 6. Germline V gene data show CDR1 as SGDLS and CDR2 as YYNGEE. This chain links TRBV9 with TRBJ2-3; 9 bases fit TRBD2. This TCR derives from an adult who was a healthcare worker with PCR-confirmed SARS-CoV-2 infection or an uninfected control (not recorded which). Sequences were obtained from whole blood. CDR3 coding DNA: TGTGCCAGCAGCGTAGCGGGACTAGCCCCCGGCACAGATACGCAGTATTTT. It translates to CASSVAGLAPGTDTQYF.